This entry lists 7 T cell receptor beta chains sequenced from one sample in a study of cytomegalovirus exposure and HLA in healthy donors. The study ran its PCR with 60 Vbeta and 13 Jbeta primers. Measured with immunoSEQ multiplex PCR; TCRdb has only the in-frame clones, and not every one. Of some 130,000 clones listed, about 79% are singletons. The sample was PBMCs. The receptors were sampled from a man aged 50 to 60 in good health and CMV-seronegative.

This clone has only one observation. The chain links TRBV4-1 to TRBJ1-2; 9 bases map to TRBD1. This CDR3 spans 15 amino acids. V dropped 3 bases and J dropped 8; count of bases not matched to a gene: 10. Looked up from germline, CDR1 is MGHRA and CDR2 is YSYEKL. The CDR3: CASSQAWDRARGYTF. For the CDR3, the DNA is TGCGCCAGCAGCCAGGCTTGGGACAGGGCAAGGGGCTACACCTTC.

The rearrangement joins TRBV7-3 to TRBJ2-7; maybe TRBD1 (6 bases). This CDR3 region has 14 residues. From germline, CDR1 is SGHTA and CDR2 FQGTGA. Between the trimmed V and J ends, which lost 5 bases and 1 base, there was a span of 12 bases. The chain's CDR3 is CASSLTGPSYEQYF. The CDR3 coding sequence is TGTGCCAGCAGCCTGACAGGCCCATCCTACGAGCAGTACTTC. Full variable domain (outside the CDR3, taken from reference TRBV7-3 and TRBJ2-7): GAGVSQTPSNKVTEKGKYVELRCDPISGHTALYWYRQSLGQGPEFLIYFQGTGAADDSGLPNDRFFAVRPEGSVSTLKIQRTERGDSAVYLCASSLTGPSYEQYFGPGTRLTVT.

The chain links TRBV6-6 to TRBJ2-3; no firm D call. Between the trimmed V and J ends, which lost 2 bases and 2 bases, there was a span of 5 bases. From germline, CDR1 is MNHNY and CDR2 SVGAGI (reference sequence). This CDR3 is built from 13 residues. Written as DNA, the CDR3 is TGTGCCAGCAGTTACAGCAACACAGATACGCAGTATTTT. Protein product: CASSYSNTDTQYF.

The V and J genes are TRBV19 and TRBJ2-6, with D unresolved. CDR1 and CDR2 from the germline V gene are LNHDA and SQIVND (reference sequence). The CDR3 has 15 residues. V was shortened by 3 bases and J by 0 bases, with 6 bases between the two germline ends. The CDR3 region has the DNA TGTGCCAGTAGTATCAGTTACTCTGGGGCCAACGTCCTGACTTTC. Its protein product is CASSISYSGANVLTF. Looking up the rest from reference TRBV19 and TRBJ2-6 gives the full variable domain: DGGITQSPKYLFRKEGQNVTLSCEQNLNHDAMYWYRQDPGQGLRLIYYSQIVNDFQKGDIAEGYSVSREKKESFPLTVTSAQKNPTAFYLCASSISYSGANVLTFGAGSRLTVL.

The rearrangement links TRBV27 to TRBJ2-7, with no clear D. Trimming removed 2 bases from V and 0 bases from J, with 5 bases in between. Germline CDR1 is MNHEY and CDR2 is SMNVEV (reference sequence). This CDR3 region has 13 residues. In DNA form, the CDR3 reads TGTGCCAGCAGTTTAAAGAGCTCCTACGAGCAGTACTTC. Translated: CASSLKSSYEQYF.

This clone came up a few times. The J gene is TRBJ1-6, the V gene TRBV25-1; the D is unclear. This CDR3 comprises 16 residues. Germline CDR1 and CDR2: MGHDK and SYGVNS. The V gene lost 4 bases and the J gene lost 0 bases, with 10 bases spanning the gap. CDR3: CASSASGSSYNSPLHF. CDR3 nucleotides: TGTGCCAGCAGTGCCTCGGGGAGCTCCTATAATTCACCCCTCCACTTT.

The chain employs TRBV27 and TRBJ2-1, with 7 bases aligning to TRBD2. Germline V gives CDR1 MNHEY, CDR2 SMNVEV (reference sequence). The CDR3 spans 16 residues. V trimming: 5 bases; J trimming: 6 bases; junction bases outside the gene matches: 13. This chain's CDR3 is CASSPPERGSLNEQFF. For the CDR3, the DNA is TGTGCCAGCAGTCCCCCCGAGCGGGGATCCCTCAATGAGCAGTTCTTC.